The 2 T cell receptor beta chains listed next were all sequenced from one sample in a study of cytomegalovirus exposure and HLA in healthy donors. Both 60 Vbeta primers and 13 Jbeta primers went into the PCR. TCRdb's table, derived via immunoSEQ multiplex PCR, lists solely in-frame clones and lacks some. The sample holds fewer than 200,000 clones, less than 85% seen once. Sequenced: PBMCs. The receptors were gathered from a boy aged 5-17 years in good health and CMV-seronegative.

This clone was recorded only once. V gene TRBV7-2 combines with J gene TRBJ1-2, with D perhaps matching TRBD1 (5 bases). Germline loops: CDR1 SGHTA, CDR2 FQGNSA. Trimming shortened V by 1 base and J by 3 bases, and 12 bases separated the two germline ends. The CDR3 covers 15 residues. The CDR3, as DNA: TGTGCCAGCAGCTTAGAAGGACATCTTGACTATGGCTACACCTTC. Protein: CASSLEGHLDYGYTF.

J is TRBJ1-5 and V is TRBV6-1; maybe TRBD1 (6 bases). Germline V gene sequence: CDR1 MNHNS, CDR2 SASEGT. The ends were cut back, 6 bases at V and 2 bases at J, with 14 bases in the middle. The CDR3 sequence is 15 residues long. Here the CDR3 DNA reads TGTGCCAGCAGCTCGACCTCAGGGGGCAATCAGCCCCAGCATTTT. Translated, it gives CASSSTSGGNQPQHF.